The 6 T cell receptor beta chains in this list originate from one sample, sequenced in a study of T cell clonality in common variable immunodeficiency. Findings and caveats of the study: In common variable immunodeficiency, TCR beta chains reportedly carried fewer deletions and N-nucleotide insertions.

Profiling relied on immunoSEQ multiplex PCR, and the TCRdb table lists in-frame clones only, not all of them. This sample carries about 23,000 clones and no singletons, and approximately 10% goes to the top ten. The antigens these receptors bind are not known. The sequencing input was peripheral blood mononuclear cells. Every receptor here comes from a human donor with common variable immunodeficiency.

The table lists this clone with many counts. The read falls 3 residues short of the CDR3 end, and the missing part is taken from the germline J gene. The V call is TRBV5-5, the J call TRBJ1-2; D is ambiguous. In germline, CDR1 is SGHKS, CDR2 YYEKEE (reference sequence). The CDR3 runs 13 residues. V was trimmed by 2 bases and J by 0 bases, leaving 5 bases between them. Partial CDR3 DNA: TGTGCCAGCAGCTTTACAGCTAACTATGGC. It specifies CASSFTANYG. The complete CDR3 protein is CASSFTANYGYTF.

This clone was recorded at least ten times. The CDR3 end is not reached by the read, which stops 3 residues before it; the germline J gene fills it in. The chain has TRBV5-8 and TRBJ2-5, with a weak D call TRBD1 (6 bases). This CDR3 is 15 amino acids long. V was trimmed by 0 bases and J by 4 bases, leaving 13 bases between them. Germline V lookup: CDR1 SGHTS, CDR2 YDEGEE. The covered CDR3 bases are TGTGCCAGCAGCTTGGGCAAACAGGGTGGAGAGACC. This codes for CASSLGKQGGET. The whole CDR3 sequence is CASSLGKQGGETQYF.

In this sample, this clone turned up many times. The DNA read from the CDR3 is TGCGCCAGCAGCTATTGGGACAGCAACTACGAG. This encodes CASSYWDSNYE. The whole CDR3 protein is CASSYWDSNYEQYF. The V call is TRBV5-1, the J call TRBJ2-7; 7 bases line up with TRBD1. The read comes to an end 3 residues before the CDR3 does, leaving the germline J gene to fill in the end. J lost 3 bases, V lost 3 bases, and 6 bases had no gene match. CDR1 and CDR2 (germline): SGHRS, YFSETQ. This CDR3 has 14 amino acids.

In this sample, this clone turned up many times. The CDR3 goes on 3 residues after the read ends, and that part is filled in from the germline J gene. This rearrangement joins TRBV7-8 to TRBJ2-7; 9 positions agree with TRBD1. The ends lost 5 bases at V and 3 bases at J; junction bases unmatched: 11. In germline, CDR1 is SGHVS, CDR2 FQNEAQ. The CDR3 is made up of 16 amino acids. The part of the CDR3 DNA that was read is TGTGCCAGCAGCCGAGGTCCGGGACAGGGAATCTACGAG. Translating gives CASSRGPGQGIYE. The entire CDR3 reads CASSRGPGQGIYEQYF.

CDR3 DNA (partial): TGTGCCAGTAGTCGGACAGCTAACTATGGC. It encodes CASSRTANYG. The CDR3 in full is CASSRTANYGYTF. The rearrangement uses TRBV19 and TRBJ1-2; the D gene is possibly TRBD1 (6 bases). The CDR3 is cut off 3 residues early in the read; its end comes from the germline J gene. Trimming stripped 5 bases from V and 0 bases from J, with 7 bases between. CDR1 is LNHDA and CDR2 is SQIVND in the germline V gene (reference sequence). The CDR3 runs 13 residues.

This clone turned up a few times. The CDR3 end lies 3 residues beyond the end of the read and is filled in from the germline J gene. The chain has TRBV7-3 and TRBJ2-2; the D gene is possibly TRBD2 (5 bases). This CDR3 comprises 15 residues. Germline V gene sequence: CDR1 SGHTA, CDR2 FQGTGA. Between the trimmed V and J ends, which lost 5 bases and 0 bases, there was a span of 10 bases. The CDR3 reads CASSLGLPNTGELFF. The sequenced CDR3 bases are TGTGCCAGCAGCCTCGGACTTCCGAACACCGGGGAG. Together with reference TRBV7-3 and TRBJ2-2, the CDR3 gives the full variable domain: GAGVSQTPSNKVTEKGKYVELRCDPISGHTALYWYRQSLGQGPEFLIYFQGTGAADDSGLPNDRFFAVRPEGSVSTLKIQRTERGDSAVYLCASSLGLPNTGELFFGEGSRLTVL.